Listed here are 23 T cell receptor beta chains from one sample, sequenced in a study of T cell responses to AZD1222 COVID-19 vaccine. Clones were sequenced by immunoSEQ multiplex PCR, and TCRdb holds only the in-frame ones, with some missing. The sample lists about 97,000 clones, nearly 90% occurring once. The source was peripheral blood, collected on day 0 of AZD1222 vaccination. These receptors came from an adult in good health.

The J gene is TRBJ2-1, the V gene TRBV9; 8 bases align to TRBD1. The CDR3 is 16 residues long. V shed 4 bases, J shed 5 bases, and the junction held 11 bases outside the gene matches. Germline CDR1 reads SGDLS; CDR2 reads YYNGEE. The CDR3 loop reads CASSPQPGQVNNEQFF. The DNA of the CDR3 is TGTGCCAGCAGCCCGCAGCCGGGACAGGTGAACAATGAGCAGTTCTTC.

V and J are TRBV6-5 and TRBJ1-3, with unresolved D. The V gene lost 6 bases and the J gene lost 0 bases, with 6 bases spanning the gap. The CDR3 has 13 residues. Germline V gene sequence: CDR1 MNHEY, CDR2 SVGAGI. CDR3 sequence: CASRVGSGNTIYF. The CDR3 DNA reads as TGTGCCAGCAGAGTGGGCTCTGGAAACACCATATATTTT.

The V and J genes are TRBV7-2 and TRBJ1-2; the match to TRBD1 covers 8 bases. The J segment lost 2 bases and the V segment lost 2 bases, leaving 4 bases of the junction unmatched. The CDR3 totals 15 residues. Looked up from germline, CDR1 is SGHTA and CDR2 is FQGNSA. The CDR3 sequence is CASSLQTGANYGYTF. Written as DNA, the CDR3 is TGTGCCAGCAGCTTACAGACAGGGGCCAACTATGGCTACACCTTC.

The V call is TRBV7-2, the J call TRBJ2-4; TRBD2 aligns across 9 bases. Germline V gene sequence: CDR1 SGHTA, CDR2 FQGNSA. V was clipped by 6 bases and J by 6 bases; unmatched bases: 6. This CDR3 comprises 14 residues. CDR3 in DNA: TGTGCCAGCAGTAGGAGCGGGGGGCCAAACATTCAGTACTTC. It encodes CASSRSGGPNIQYF. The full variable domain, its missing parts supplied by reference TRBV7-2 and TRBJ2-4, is GAGVSQSPSNKVTEKGKDVELRCDPISGHTALYWYRQSLGQGLEFLIYFQGNSAPDKSGLPSDRFSAERTGGSVSTLTIQRTQQEDSAVYLCASSRSGGPNIQYFGAGTRLSVL.

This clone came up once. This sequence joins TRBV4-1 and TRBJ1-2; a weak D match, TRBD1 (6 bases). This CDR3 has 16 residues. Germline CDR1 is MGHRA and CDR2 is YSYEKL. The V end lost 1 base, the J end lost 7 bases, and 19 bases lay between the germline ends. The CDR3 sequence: CASSQVARGFTGGYTF. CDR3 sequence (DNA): TGCGCCAGCAGCCAAGTCGCCAGGGGTTTTACAGGTGGCTACACCTTC.

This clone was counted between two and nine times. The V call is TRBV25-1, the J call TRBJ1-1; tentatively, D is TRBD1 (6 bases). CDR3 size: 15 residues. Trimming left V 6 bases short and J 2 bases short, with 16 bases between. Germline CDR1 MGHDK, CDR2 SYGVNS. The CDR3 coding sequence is TGTGCCAGCAGCGTAAACCGGGACACCAACACTGAAGCTTTCTTT. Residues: CASSVNRDTNTEAFF.

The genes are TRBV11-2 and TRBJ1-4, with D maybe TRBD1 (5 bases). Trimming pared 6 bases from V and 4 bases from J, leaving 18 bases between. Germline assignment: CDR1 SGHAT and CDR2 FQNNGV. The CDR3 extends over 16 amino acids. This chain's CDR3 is CASSHSRPGRNEKLFF. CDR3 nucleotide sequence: TGTGCCAGCAGTCATAGCCGTCCGGGACGTAATGAAAAACTGTTTTTT.

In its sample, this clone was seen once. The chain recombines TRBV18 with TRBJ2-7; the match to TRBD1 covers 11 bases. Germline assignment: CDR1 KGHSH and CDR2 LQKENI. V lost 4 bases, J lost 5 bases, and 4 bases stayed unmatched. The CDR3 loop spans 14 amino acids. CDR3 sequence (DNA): TGTGCCAGCTCACAGGGACAGGGGGGCAACGAGCAGTACTTC. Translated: CASSQGQGGNEQYF.

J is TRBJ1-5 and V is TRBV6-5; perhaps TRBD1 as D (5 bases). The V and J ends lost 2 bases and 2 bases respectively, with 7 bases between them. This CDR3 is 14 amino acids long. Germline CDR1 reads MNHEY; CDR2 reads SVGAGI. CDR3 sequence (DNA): TGTGCCAGCAGTTACACGACAGGCAATCAGCCCCAGCATTTT. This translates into CASSYTTGNQPQHF.

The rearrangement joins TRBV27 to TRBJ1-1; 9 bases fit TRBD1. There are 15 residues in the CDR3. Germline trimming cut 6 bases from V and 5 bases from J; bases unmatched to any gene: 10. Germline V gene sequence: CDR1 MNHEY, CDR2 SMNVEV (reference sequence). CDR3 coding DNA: TGTGCCAGCAGGGCACTGAGACAGGGGGGGACTGAAGCTTTCTTT. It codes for CASRALRQGGTEAFF.

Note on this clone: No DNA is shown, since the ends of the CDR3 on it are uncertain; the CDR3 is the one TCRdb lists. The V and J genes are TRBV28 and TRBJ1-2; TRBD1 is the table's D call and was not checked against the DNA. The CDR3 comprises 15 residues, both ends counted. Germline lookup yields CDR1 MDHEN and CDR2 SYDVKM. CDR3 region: CASSTGQGEVGTGTF.

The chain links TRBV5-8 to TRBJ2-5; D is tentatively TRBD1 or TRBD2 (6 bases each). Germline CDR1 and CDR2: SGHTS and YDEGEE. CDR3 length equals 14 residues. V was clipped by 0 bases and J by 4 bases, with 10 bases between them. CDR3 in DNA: TGTGCCAGCAGCTTGGAGGGGGGTCCAGAGACCCAGTACTTC. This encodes CASSLEGGPETQYF. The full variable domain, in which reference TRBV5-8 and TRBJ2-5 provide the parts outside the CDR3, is EAGVTQSPTHLIKTRGQQATLRCSPISGHTSVYWYQQALGLGLQFLLWYDEGEERNRGNFPPRFSGRQFPNYSSELNVNALELEDSALYLCASSLEGGPETQYFGPGTRLLVL.

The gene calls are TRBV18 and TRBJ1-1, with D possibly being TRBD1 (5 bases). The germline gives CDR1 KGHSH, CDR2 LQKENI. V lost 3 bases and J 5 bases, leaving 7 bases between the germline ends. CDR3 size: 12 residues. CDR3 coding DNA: TGTGCCAGCTCACCTCCAGGGACTGAAGCTTTCTTT. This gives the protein CASSPPGTEAFF.

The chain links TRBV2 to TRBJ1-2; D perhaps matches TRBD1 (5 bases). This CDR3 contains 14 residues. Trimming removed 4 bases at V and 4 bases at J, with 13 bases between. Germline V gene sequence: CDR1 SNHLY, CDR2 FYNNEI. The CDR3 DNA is TGTGCCAGCAGTGTGTCCCAGGGCGGCTATGGCTACACCTTC. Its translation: CASSVSQGGYGYTF.

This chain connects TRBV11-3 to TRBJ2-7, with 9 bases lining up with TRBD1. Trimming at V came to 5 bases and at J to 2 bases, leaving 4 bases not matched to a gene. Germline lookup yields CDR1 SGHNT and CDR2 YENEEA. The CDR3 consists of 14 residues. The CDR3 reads CASSTGQGTYEQYF. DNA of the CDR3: TGTGCCAGCAGCACCGGACAGGGGACCTACGAGCAGTACTTC.

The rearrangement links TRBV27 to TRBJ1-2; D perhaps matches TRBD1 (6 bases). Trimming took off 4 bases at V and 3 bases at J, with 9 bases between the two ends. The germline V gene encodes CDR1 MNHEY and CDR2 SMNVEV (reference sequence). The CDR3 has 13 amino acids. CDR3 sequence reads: CASSSQGHYGYTF. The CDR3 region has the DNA TGTGCCAGCAGTTCACAGGGCCACTATGGCTACACCTTC.

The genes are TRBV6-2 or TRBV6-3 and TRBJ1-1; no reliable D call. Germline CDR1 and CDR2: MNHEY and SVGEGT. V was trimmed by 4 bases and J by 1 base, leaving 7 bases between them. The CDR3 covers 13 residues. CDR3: CASSSDRNTEAFF. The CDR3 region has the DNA TGTGCCAGCAGTTCGGACCGGAACACTGAAGCTTTCTTT.

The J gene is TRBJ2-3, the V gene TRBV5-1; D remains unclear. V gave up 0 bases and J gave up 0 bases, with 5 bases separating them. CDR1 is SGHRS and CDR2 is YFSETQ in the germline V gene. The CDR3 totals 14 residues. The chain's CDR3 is CASSLAESTDTQYF. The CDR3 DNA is TGCGCCAGCAGCTTGGCAGAGAGCACAGATACGCAGTATTTT. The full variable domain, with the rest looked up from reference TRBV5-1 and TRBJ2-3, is KAGVTQTPRYLIKTRGQQVTLSCSPISGHRSVSWYQQTPGQGLQFLFEYFSETQRNKGNFPGRFSGRQFSNSRSEMNVSTLELGDSALYLCASSLAESTDTQYFGPGTRLTVL.

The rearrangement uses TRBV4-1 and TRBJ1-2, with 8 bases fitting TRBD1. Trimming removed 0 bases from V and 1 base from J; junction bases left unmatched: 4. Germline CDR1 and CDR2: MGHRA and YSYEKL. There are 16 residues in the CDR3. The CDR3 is CASSQDTGQGNYGYTF. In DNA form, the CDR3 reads TGCGCCAGCAGCCAAGATACCGGACAGGGTAACTATGGCTACACCTTC.

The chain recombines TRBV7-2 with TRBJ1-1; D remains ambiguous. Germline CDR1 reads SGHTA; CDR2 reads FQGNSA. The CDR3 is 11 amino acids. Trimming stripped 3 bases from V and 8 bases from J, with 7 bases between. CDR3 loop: CASSFPGEAFF. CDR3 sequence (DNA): TGTGCCAGCAGCTTCCCTGGGGAAGCTTTCTTT.

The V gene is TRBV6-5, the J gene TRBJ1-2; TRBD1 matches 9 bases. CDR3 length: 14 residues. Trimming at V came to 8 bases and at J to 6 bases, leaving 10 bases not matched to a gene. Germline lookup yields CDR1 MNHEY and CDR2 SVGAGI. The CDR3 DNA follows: TGTGCCAGCGGGGGGACAGGGAGGTCCCATGGCTACACCTTC. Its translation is CASGGTGRSHGYTF.

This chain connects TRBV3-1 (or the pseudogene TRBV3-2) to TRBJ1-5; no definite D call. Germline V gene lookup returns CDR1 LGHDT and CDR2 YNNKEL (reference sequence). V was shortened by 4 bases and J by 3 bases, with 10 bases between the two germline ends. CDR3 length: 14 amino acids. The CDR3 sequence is CASSRGLFNQPQHF. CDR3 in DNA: TGTGCCAGCAGCCGAGGATTGTTCAATCAGCCCCAGCATTTT.

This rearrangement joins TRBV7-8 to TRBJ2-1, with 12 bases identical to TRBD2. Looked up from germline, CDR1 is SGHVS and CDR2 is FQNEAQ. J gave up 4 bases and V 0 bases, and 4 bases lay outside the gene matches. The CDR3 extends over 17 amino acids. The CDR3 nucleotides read TGTGCCAGCAGCTTAGCTACCGGACTAGCGGGGTACAATGAGCAGTTCTTC. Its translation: CASSLATGLAGYNEQFF.